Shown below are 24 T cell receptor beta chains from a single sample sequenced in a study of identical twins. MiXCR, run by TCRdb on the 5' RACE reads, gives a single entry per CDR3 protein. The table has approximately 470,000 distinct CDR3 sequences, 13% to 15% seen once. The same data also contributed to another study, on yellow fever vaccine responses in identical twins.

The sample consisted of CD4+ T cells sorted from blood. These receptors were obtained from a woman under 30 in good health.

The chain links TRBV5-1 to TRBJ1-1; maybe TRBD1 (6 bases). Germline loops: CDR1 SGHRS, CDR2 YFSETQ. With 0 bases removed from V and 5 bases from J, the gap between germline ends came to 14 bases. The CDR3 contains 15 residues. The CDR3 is CASSLELGARTEAFF. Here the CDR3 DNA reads TGCGCCAGCAGCTTGGAGCTGGGGGCGCGTACTGAAGCTTTCTTT.

CDR3 nucleotides: TGCGCCAGCAGCCACGGGAGGGAAGAGACCCAGTACTTC. It encodes CASSHGREETQYF. The chain couples TRBV10-1 to TRBJ2-5, with 8 bases matching TRBD2. The CDR3 spans 13 residues. Germline values: CDR1 WNHNN, CDR2 SYGVQD (reference sequence). V shed 6 bases and J 3 bases; nucleotides not matched to a gene: 3.

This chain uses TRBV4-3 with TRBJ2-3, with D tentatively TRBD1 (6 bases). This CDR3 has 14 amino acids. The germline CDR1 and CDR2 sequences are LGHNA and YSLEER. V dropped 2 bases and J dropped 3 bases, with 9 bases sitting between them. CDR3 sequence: CASSQIGQTDTQYF. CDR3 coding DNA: TGCGCCAGCAGCCAAATCGGACAGACAGATACGCAGTATTTT.

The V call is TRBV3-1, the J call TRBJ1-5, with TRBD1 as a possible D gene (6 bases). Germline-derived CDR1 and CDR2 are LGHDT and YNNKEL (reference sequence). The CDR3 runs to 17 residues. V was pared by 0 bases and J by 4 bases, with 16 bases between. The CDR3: CASSQDRGLTSNQPQHF. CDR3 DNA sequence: TGTGCCAGCAGCCAAGATCGGGGGCTTACCTCGAATCAGCCCCAGCATTTT.

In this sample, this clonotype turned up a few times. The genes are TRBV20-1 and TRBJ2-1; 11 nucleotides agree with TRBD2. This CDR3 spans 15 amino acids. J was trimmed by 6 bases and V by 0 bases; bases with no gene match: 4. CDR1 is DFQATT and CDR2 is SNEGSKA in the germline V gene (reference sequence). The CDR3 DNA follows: TGCAGTGCTAGAGATCCGGGACTAGCGGTCAATGAGCAGTTCTTC. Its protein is CSARDPGLAVNEQFF.

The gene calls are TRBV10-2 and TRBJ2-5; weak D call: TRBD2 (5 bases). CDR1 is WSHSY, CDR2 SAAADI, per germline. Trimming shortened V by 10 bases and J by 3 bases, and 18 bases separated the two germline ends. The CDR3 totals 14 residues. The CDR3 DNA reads TGCGCCACCAACCAAGGACTGAAGGAAGAGACCCAGTACTTC. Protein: CATNQGLKEETQYF.

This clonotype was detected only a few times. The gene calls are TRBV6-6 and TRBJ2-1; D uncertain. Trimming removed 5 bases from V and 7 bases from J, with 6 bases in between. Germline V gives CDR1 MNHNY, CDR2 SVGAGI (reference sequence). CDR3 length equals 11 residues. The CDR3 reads CASSMLNEQFF. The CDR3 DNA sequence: TGTGCCAGCAGTATGCTGAATGAGCAGTTCTTC.

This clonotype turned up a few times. Written as DNA, the CDR3 is TGCAGTGCTAGAGATTTTGGGCTAGCGGGGGGAAGAACCGGGGAGCTGTTTTTT. It is translated as CSARDFGLAGGRTGELFF. The chain couples TRBV20-1 to TRBJ2-2; 11 bases align to TRBD2. V shed 0 bases and J 5 bases; nucleotides not matched to a gene: 11. This CDR3 region has 18 residues. Per germline, CDR1 DFQATT and CDR2 SNEGSKA (reference sequence).

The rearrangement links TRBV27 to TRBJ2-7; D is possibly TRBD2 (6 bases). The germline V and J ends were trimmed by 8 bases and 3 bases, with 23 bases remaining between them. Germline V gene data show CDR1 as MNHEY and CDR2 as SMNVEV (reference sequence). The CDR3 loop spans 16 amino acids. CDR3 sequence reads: CASSPGLEGIFYEQYF. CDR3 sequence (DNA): TGTGCCAGCTCCCCGGGGCTGGAGGGAATTTTCTACGAGCAGTACTTC.

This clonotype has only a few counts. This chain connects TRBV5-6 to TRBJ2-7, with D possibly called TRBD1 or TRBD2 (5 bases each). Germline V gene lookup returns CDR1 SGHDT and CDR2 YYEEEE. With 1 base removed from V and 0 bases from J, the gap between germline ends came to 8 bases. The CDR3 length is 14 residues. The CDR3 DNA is TGTGCCAGCAGCTTGAGGGACCCCTCCTACGAGCAGTACTTC. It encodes CASSLRDPSYEQYF.

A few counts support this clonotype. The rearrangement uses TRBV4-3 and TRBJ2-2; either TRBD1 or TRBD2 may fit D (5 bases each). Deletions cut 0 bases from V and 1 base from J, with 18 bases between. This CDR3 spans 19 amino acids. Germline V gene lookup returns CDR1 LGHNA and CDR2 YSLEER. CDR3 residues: CASSQDKAASGGNTGELFF. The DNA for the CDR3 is TGCGCCAGCAGCCAAGATAAAGCAGCTAGTGGGGGGAACACCGGGGAGCTGTTTTTT.

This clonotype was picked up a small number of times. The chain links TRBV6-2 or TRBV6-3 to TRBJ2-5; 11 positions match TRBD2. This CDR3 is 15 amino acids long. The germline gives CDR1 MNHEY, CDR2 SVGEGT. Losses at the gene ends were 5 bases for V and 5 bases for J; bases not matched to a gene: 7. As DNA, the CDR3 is TGTGCCAGCAGTGCCGGACTAGCGGGTCGGGAGACCCAGTACTTC. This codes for CASSAGLAGRETQYF.

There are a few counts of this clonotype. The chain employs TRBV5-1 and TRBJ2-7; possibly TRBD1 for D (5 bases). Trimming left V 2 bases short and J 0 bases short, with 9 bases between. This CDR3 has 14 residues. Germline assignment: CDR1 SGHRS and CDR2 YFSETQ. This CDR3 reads CASSFARGSYEQYF. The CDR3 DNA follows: TGCGCCAGCAGCTTCGCTAGGGGCTCCTACGAGCAGTACTTC.

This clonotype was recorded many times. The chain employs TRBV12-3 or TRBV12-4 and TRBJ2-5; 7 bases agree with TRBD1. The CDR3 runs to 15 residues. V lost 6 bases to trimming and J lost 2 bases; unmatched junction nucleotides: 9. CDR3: CASSRYRGPQETQYF. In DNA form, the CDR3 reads TGTGCCAGCAGCCGATACAGGGGACCTCAAGAGACCCAGTACTTC.

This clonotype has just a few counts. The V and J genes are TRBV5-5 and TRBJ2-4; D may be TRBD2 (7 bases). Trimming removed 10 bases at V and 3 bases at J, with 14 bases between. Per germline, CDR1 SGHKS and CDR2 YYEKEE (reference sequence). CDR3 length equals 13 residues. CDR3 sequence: CASGGLGKNIQYF. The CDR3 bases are TGTGCCTCCGGGGGGCTAGGCAAAAACATTCAGTACTTC.

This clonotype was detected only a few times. In DNA, the CDR3 is TGTGCCAGCAGTTTGTCCGGGACAGGGGGCCGTGAGCAGTTCTTC. Translated, it gives CASSLSGTGGREQFF. The chain employs TRBV12-3 or TRBV12-4 and TRBJ2-1; 12 nucleotides match TRBD1. The CDR3 runs 15 residues. The V and J ends lost 3 bases and 9 bases, in that order; junction bases with no gene match: 6.

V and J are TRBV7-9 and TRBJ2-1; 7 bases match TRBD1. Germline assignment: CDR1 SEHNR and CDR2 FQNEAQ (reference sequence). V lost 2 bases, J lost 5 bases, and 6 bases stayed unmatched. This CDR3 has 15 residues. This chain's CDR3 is CASSLKGARNNEQFF. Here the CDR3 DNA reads TGTGCCAGCAGCTTAAAGGGGGCACGGAACAATGAGCAGTTCTTC. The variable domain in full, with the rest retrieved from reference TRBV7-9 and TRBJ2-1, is DTGVSQNPRHKITKRGQNVTFRCDPISEHNRLYWYRQTLGQGPEFLTYFQNEAQLEKSRLLSDRFSAERPKGSFSTLEIQRTEQGDSAMYLCASSLKGARNNEQFFGPGTRLTVL.

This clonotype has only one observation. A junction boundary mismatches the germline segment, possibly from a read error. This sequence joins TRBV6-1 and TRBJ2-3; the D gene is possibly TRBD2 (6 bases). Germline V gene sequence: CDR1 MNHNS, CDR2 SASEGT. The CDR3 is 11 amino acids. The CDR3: CASSAGLSNDF. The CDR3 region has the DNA TGTGCCAGCAGCGCGGGACTCTCGAACGATTTT.

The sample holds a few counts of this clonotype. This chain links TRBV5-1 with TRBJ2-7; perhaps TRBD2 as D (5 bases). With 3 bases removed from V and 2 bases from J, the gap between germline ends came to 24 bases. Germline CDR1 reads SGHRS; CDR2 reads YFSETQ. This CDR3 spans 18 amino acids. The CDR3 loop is CASSSPIRGGLGTYEQYF. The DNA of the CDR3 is TGCGCCAGCAGCTCCCCGATTCGGGGTGGACTTGGGACCTACGAGCAGTACTTC.

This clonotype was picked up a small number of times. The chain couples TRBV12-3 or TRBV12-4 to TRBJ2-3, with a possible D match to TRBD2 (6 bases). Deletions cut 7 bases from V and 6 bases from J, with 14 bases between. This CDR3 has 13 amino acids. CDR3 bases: TGTGCCAGCATTCGGGACTGGGGGGATACGCAGTATTTT. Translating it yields CASIRDWGDTQYF.

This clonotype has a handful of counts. The CDR3 nucleotides are TGTGCCAGTAAATCGAGCCCTAGCACAGATACGCAGTATTTT. It yields the protein CASKSSPSTDTQYF. The chain recombines TRBV19 with TRBJ2-3; D unresolved. CDR3 length: 14 residues. V lost 7 bases, J lost 0 bases, and 11 bases lay in between. In germline, CDR1 is LNHDA, CDR2 SQIVND (reference sequence).

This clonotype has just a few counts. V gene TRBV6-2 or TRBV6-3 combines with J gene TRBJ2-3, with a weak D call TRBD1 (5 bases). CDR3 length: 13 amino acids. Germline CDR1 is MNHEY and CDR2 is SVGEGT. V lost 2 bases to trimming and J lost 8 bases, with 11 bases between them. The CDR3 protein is CASSYRGEGTQYF. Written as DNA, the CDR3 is TGTGCCAGCAGTTACAGGGGCGAAGGTACGCAGTATTTT.

CDR3 amino acids: CAGISAGYLKETQYF. The CDR3 DNA reads as TGTGCCGGGATTTCGGCAGGCTATCTAAAGGAGACCCAGTACTTC. J is TRBJ2-5 and V is TRBV7-9, with D uncertain. Germline-derived CDR1 and CDR2 are SEHNR and FQNEAQ (reference sequence). V lost 11 bases, J lost 5 bases, and 24 bases lay in between. This CDR3 region has 15 residues.

The DNA for the CDR3 is TGTGCCACCAGTGCGCCTAGAGGGGCCCGAGAGACCCAGTACTTC. This codes for CATSAPRGARETQYF. This chain connects TRBV24-1 to TRBJ2-5; the D call may be TRBD1 or TRBD2 (5 bases each). The CDR3 contains 15 residues. V was trimmed by 5 bases and J by 4 bases, leaving 16 bases between them. Germline V CDR1 and CDR2: KGHDR, SFDVKD.